The clone carrying this TCR beta chain showed up just a few times. The data derive from a study of blood T cells in healthy people across ages. Overall study: Researchers report that template switching captured about one barcoded beta molecule per two T cells.

CDR3 length: 14 amino acids. Germline assignment: CDR1 ENHRY and CDR2 SYGVKD. Trimming pared 6 bases from V and 7 bases from J, leaving 17 bases between. The use of a sample-barcoded 5' primer and a J-beta primer mix characterized a second PCR of about 7 to 12 cycles. A single record per CDR3 protein comes from TCRdb applying MiXCR to the 5' RACE reads. The sample has about 1.8 million distinct CDR3 sequences; around 48% are singletons. Total RNA, at least 5.5 micrograms per sample, was extracted from PBMCs. This TCR was recovered from a woman in her thirties or forties in good health. The V and J genes are TRBV10-3 and TRBJ2-3; D remains ambiguous. Specimen: blood. CDR3 amino acids: CAIRRDSPRNTQYF. The DNA for the CDR3 is TGTGCCATCAGGAGAGACTCCCCTCGCAATACGCAGTATTTT.